The entry below describes one TCR beta chain. This specimen belongs to a study of blood T cells in healthy people across ages. CDR1 and CDR2 from the germline V gene are SGHRS and YFSETQ. Deletions cut 8 bases from V and 1 base from J, with 23 bases between. The CDR3 sequence is 17 residues long. Then a second PCR, running about 7 to 11 cycles, was carried out with a sample-barcoded 5' primer and a J-beta primer mix. TCRdb recomputed calls from the 5' RACE reads with MiXCR, one row per CDR3 protein. The top ten clones hold 11% of a sample with about 1.6 million distinct CDR3 sequences, about 31% of them seen once.

This chain uses TRBV5-1 with TRBJ2-3, with D hard to call. Sequences were obtained from blood. This clonotype was obtained from a woman under 40 in good health. This CDR3 is CASMMGNSEFRTDTQYF. CDR3 DNA: TGCGCCAGTATGATGGGGAACAGTGAGTTTCGCACAGATACGCAGTATTTT.